This T cell receptor beta chain was documented in a study of blood T cell repertoires in COVID-19 (dated by TCRdb to the early 2020s). With regard to the full study: Samples covering the acute and convalescent phases of COVID-19 were provided by collaborators in the United States, Italy and Spain. The repertoires were made available in a free public database intended to serve as a resource for research on the immune response to SARS-CoV-2. The prospective study material was composed of cDNA or gDNA derived from T cells, B-cell-depleted T cells, or PBMCs. Deeply sampled blood TCRbeta repertoires from subjects exposed to, actively infected with, or recovered from COVID-19 were included in the dataset. Where HLA class I and class II types were available, the types were taken from metadata supplied by the sample provider, not from assay-based typing. Nearly every sample came with metadata listing a de-identified subject ID, COVID-19 status, age in years and sex. The samples were drawn from two sources: the first 160 participants of the ongoing ImmuneRACE study, and fewer than 1,500 subjects contributed by 6 global collaborators.

What the study reported, not specific to this receptor: Clinical and demographic metadata were provided uncurated, with the amount varying by source and participant.

Points on this clone: What antigen it recognizes has not been identified. No much larger clone is present one base from it, and per-base qualities are unavailable.

Whole blood was collected in K2EDTA tubes by collaborating institutions according to the institutions' own protocols. For TCRbeta analysis, collaborators shipped samples as frozen whole blood, isolated PBMCs, or DNA extracted from either of those sample types. V loses 3 bases of germline sequence and J loses 4 bases, and the interval between the two ends is 9 bases. The germline V gene (reference sequence) provides CDR1 SEHNR and CDR2 FQNEAQ. The CDR3 numbers 14 residues from cysteine through phenylalanine. The sequence is cut down to CDR3 DNA, 42 bases in frame from base 1. TCRbeta CDR3 regions were amplified from genomic DNA by means of the immunoSEQ Assay, a bias-controlled multiplex PCR. The authors' pipeline ran thus. The number of nucleated cells in each sample was estimated from the amplification of reference gene primers within the assay. Sequence reads were collapsed and filtered to measure the absolute abundance of every unique TCRbeta CDR3 rearrangement. For each sample, productive Simpson clonality was calculated by taking the square root of Simpson's diversity index across productive rearrangements. Entries here come from immuneACCESS through TCRdb and include only in-frame sequences with V and J called. Some clones fail to appear in such tables; in the studies checked, an unresolved V gene covers under half of the shortfall, and the cause of the remainder is unknown. The DNA was the basis for D and trimming; V, J and clone size are from that table. The sample data list 350,000 to 400,000 clones, and 90% of these were observed just once. The ten largest clones capture 6.5% of the sample.

This sequence originates from a man aged 18-30 years with active or convalescent COVID-19. The sequenced sample was peripheral blood. This receptor chain uses TRBV7-9 and TRBJ2-2; TRBD2 is perhaps the D gene, given 6 matching bases. The CDR3 reads CASSFFGGTGELFF. The bases read TGTGCCAGCAGCTTTTTCGGGGGCACCGGGGAGCTGTTTTTT. Beyond the CDR3, the reference TRBV7-9 and TRBJ2-2 genes provide the residues; the full variable domain reads: DTGVSQNPRHKITKRGQNVTFRCDPISEHNRLYWYRQTLGQGPEFLTYFQNEAQLEKSRLLSDRFSAERPKGSFSTLEIQRTEQGDSAMYLCASSFFGGTGELFFGEGSRLTVL.